This is a list of T cell receptor beta chains from one sample in a study of T cells after yellow fever vaccination. TCRdb independently ran MiXCR on the 5' RACE reads; one entry per CDR3 protein. The sample lists about 240,000 distinct CDR3 sequences, around 7% occurring once. The sample here was CD4+ T cells sorted from PBMCs, taken 15 days after the yellow fever booster vaccination. The receptors come from a young man who received the YFV17D yellow fever vaccine. Each CDR3 is given with its conserved first and last residue. A D gene is named only where the DNA matches it firmly. Only some rows state a clone size, as once, few, many or a class for expanded clones.

J gene,V gene,clone size,D gene,CDR3 protein,CDR3 DNA
TRBJ2-2,TRBV12-3/TRBV12-4,many,TRBD2,CASSLAGGGGELFF,TGTGCCAGCAGCCTAGCGGGAGGCGGAGGGGAGCTGTTTTTT
TRBJ2-3,TRBV20-1,-,TRBD2,CSASLSSGTDTQYF,TGCAGTGCTAGTCTTTCTAGCGGGACAGATACGCAGTATTTT
TRBJ2-4,TRBV20-1,medium-sized,-,CSAPRDKNIQYF,TGCAGTGCTCCCCGGGACAAAAACATTCAGTACTTC
TRBJ2-3,TRBV6-1,few,TRBD2,CASSKLAVGTDTQYF,TGTGCCAGCAGTAAACTAGCGGTTGGGACAGATACGCAGTATTTT
TRBJ2-2,TRBV20-1,few,-,CSARPPGGEVTGELFF,TGCAGTGCTAGACCGCCCGGGGGCGAGGTCACCGGGGAGCTGTTTTTT
TRBJ2-3,TRBV10-3,-,TRBD2,CAITPGEGIGGTDTQYF,TGTGCCATCACCCCCGGGGAGGGAATTGGGGGCACAGATACGCAGTATTTT
TRBJ2-7,TRBV6-5,-,-,CASSLETGELYEQYF,TGTGCCAGCAGTTTAGAGACAGGTGAACTCTACGAGCAGTACTTC
TRBJ2-5,TRBV11-2,many,-,CASSLFPVGGETQYF,TGTGCCAGCAGTCTATTTCCGGTCGGAGGGGAGACCCAGTACTTC
TRBJ2-5,TRBV30,few,-,CAWSGGLGETQYF,TGTGCCTGGAGTGGAGGGCTGGGAGAGACCCAGTACTTC
TRBJ1-5,TRBV18,few,-,CASSPTDNQPQHF,TGTGCCAGCTCACCAACCGACAATCAGCCCCAGCATTTT
TRBJ2-2,TRBV18,-,-,CASSRDRHAGELFF,TGTGCCAGCTCACGAGACAGGCACGCCGGGGAGCTGTTTTTT
TRBJ2-3,TRBV4-2,many,TRBD2,CASRDVLAAYTDTQYF,TGTGCCAGCAGGGACGTCCTAGCGGCCTACACAGATACGCAGTATTTT
TRBJ2-7,TRBV11-2,-,TRBD1,CASTAKGRGLVYSYEQYF,TGTGCCAGCACCGCGAAAGGCAGGGGGCTTGTCTACTCCTACGAGCAGTACTTC
TRBJ1-1,TRBV14,many,-,CASSLRPRGTEAFF,TGTGCCAGCAGCCTAAGACCCCGGGGCACTGAAGCTTTCTTT
TRBJ2-7,TRBV4-3,many,-,CASSQDGIVSEQYF,TGCGCCAGCAGCCAAGACGGGATTGTTTCGGAGCAGTACTTC
TRBJ2-1,TRBV12-3/TRBV12-4,many,TRBD2,CASSFKKSGRRSYNEQFF,TGTGCCAGCAGTTTTAAGAAGAGCGGGAGACGGTCCTACAATGAGCAGTTCTTC
TRBJ1-4,TRBV12-3/TRBV12-4,few,-,CASSLSVGSPREWVTPEKLFF,TGTGCCAGCAGTTTATCGGTCGGCTCTCCTAGGGAATGGGTGACTCCGGAAAAACTGTTTTTT
TRBJ1-3,TRBV18,-,-,CASSPADRLSSGNTIYF,TGTGCCAGCTCACCTGCCGACAGACTGAGCTCTGGAAACACCATATATTTT
TRBJ2-1,TRBV7-2,few,TRBD2,CASSLASGYNYNEQFF,TGTGCCAGCAGCTTAGCTAGCGGGTATAACTACAATGAGCAGTTCTTC
TRBJ2-5,TRBV7-8,few,-,CASSAGWGQQETQYF,TGTGCCAGCAGCGCCGGGTGGGGGCAACAAGAGACCCAGTACTTC
TRBJ2-5,TRBV4-3,few,-,CASSQEGPRGETQYF,TGCGCCAGCAGCCAAGAGGGTCCCAGGGGAGAGACCCAGTACTTC
TRBJ2-7,TRBV10-3,-,TRBD1,CAISVMTGVDEQYF,TGTGCCATCAGTGTTATGACAGGGGTCGACGAGCAGTACTTC
TRBJ2-7,TRBV12-3/TRBV12-4,few,-,CASSQTRLEQYF,TGTGCCAGCAGCCAAACTAGACTCGAGCAGTACTTC
TRBJ2-5,TRBV7-2,many,-,CASSLRPGPEETQYF,TGTGCTAGCAGTCTTCGGCCCGGGCCAGAAGAGACCCAGTACTTC
TRBJ1-5,TRBV2,-,TRBD1,CASSETGGQPQHF,TGTGCCAGCAGTGAGACAGGGGGTCAGCCCCAGCATTTT
TRBJ2-7,TRBV20-1,-,TRBD1,CSAPGTGSIYEQYF,TGCAGCGCCCCCGGGACAGGGTCGATTTACGAGCAGTACTTC
TRBJ2-3,TRBV11-1,few,TRBD2,CASSTPTGTSGKTDTQYF,TGTGCCAGCAGCACTCCCACCGGGACTAGCGGAAAAACAGATACGCAGTATTTT
TRBJ2-7,TRBV7-9,many,-,CASSLGSTLNEQYF,TGTGCCAGCAGCTTAGGCAGTACCCTCAACGAGCAGTACTTC
TRBJ2-1,TRBV5-1,few,-,CASSLGFTGVSVGTQFF,TGCGCCAGCAGCTTGGGTTTCACAGGCGTGTCCGTGGGGACGCAGTTCTTC
TRBJ2-2,TRBV20-1,many,TRBD2,CSARGGGLAGNTGELFF,TGCAGTGCTAGAGGAGGGGGACTAGCGGGAAACACCGGGGAGCTGTTTTTT
TRBJ1-2,TRBV20-1,-,-,CSVRGTRPYGYTF,TGCAGTGTCAGGGGTACAAGACCCTATGGCTACACCTTC
TRBJ1-1,TRBV15,many,-,CATSRVNTEAFF,TGTGCCACCAGCAGAGTGAACACTGAAGCTTTCTTT